Presented here are 27 T cell receptor beta chains from one specimen sequenced in a study of cytomegalovirus exposure and HLA in healthy donors. Some clones are missing from TCRdb's copy, which holds only in-frame ones; the method was immunoSEQ multiplex PCR. Of about 75,000 clones listed, around 85% were seen once; the top ten hold 2.5% to 3%. Sequenced material: PBMCs. These receptors were collected from a man aged 30 to 45 in good health and CMV-seronegative.

V usage is TRBV6-6 and J usage is TRBJ2-3, with a tentative D call TRBD1 (5 bases). Germline assignment: CDR1 MNHNY and CDR2 SVGAGI (reference sequence). The CDR3 is made up of 15 amino acids. Trimming stripped 0 bases from V and 5 bases from J, with 12 bases between. CDR3 amino acids: CASSYSAGSKDTQYF. DNA for the CDR3: TGTGCCAGCAGTTACTCGGCAGGGTCGAAAGATACGCAGTATTTT.

The chain recombines TRBV28 with TRBJ1-1; D gene ambiguous. Germline CDR1 is MDHEN and CDR2 is SYDVKM. This CDR3 spans 12 amino acids. V lost 10 bases and J 5 bases, leaving 14 bases between the germline ends. The DNA for the CDR3 is TGTGCCACCCTTGGAGAATGGACTGAAGCTTTCTTT. Translated: CATLGEWTEAFF.

The chain combines TRBV6-1 with TRBJ2-1; 12 positions match TRBD2. The V segment lost 5 bases and the J segment 5 bases; nucleotides outside the gene matches: 4. From germline, CDR1 is MNHNS and CDR2 SASEGT. The CDR3 is 15 residues long. CDR3 region: CASSQTSGSDNEQFF. In DNA form, the CDR3 reads TGTGCCAGCAGTCAGACTAGCGGGAGCGACAATGAGCAGTTCTTC.

The chain links TRBV2 to TRBJ1-1; 9 bases are a match to TRBD1. This CDR3 has 16 residues. V gave up 4 bases and J gave up 5 bases; unmatched junction bases: 11. The germline gives CDR1 SNHLY, CDR2 FYNNEI. The CDR3 is CASSGYRGPGGTEAFF. CDR3 DNA sequence: TGTGCCAGCAGTGGGTACAGGGGGCCTGGAGGTACTGAAGCTTTCTTT.

J is TRBJ1-4 and V is TRBV7-9; D is perhaps TRBD1 (6 bases). Trimming cost V 8 bases and J 7 bases, with 14 bases left between them. Germline V gene sequence: CDR1 SEHNR, CDR2 FQNEAQ (reference sequence). The CDR3 has 13 residues. CDR3 DNA sequence: TGTGCCAGCGAGGCCGAAGGGGGTGAAAAACTGTTTTTT. Amino acids: CASEAEGGEKLFF.

This sequence joins TRBV30 and TRBJ2-1, with 7 bases lining up with TRBD2. V lost 0 bases to trimming and J lost 3 bases; unmatched junction nucleotides: 5. Germline values: CDR1 GTSNPN, CDR2 SVGIG (reference sequence). The CDR3 is made up of 15 amino acids. For the CDR3, the DNA is TGTGCCTGGAGTGTAACCCTAGCGGTCTACAATGAGCAGTTCTTC. It encodes CAWSVTLAVYNEQFF.

CDR3 coding DNA: TGTGCCAGCAGCGGACTAGCGGGAGGATCTTACTACAATGAGCAGTTCTTC. This sequence encodes CASSGLAGGSYYNEQFF. The chain is built from TRBV9 and TRBJ2-1; TRBD2 matches at 13 bases. The CDR3 loop spans 17 amino acids. Germline CDR1 reads SGDLS; CDR2 reads YYNGEE. The ends lost 3 bases at V and 3 bases at J; junction bases unmatched: 6.

V usage is TRBV19 and J usage is TRBJ2-3; 10 bases agree with TRBD2. Germline values: CDR1 LNHDA, CDR2 SQIVND (reference sequence). This CDR3 contains 15 residues. V trimming: 1 base; J trimming: 6 bases; junction bases outside the gene matches: 4. The CDR3 bases are TGTGCCAGTAGTATAGGGGCTAGCGGGGGCGATACGCAGTATTTT. It specifies CASSIGASGGDTQYF.

The chain carries TRBV10-1 and TRBJ2-1; 9 positions match TRBD2. This CDR3 region has 15 residues. Trimming removed 10 bases from V and 7 bases from J; junction bases left unmatched: 14. Germline V lookup: CDR1 WNHNN, CDR2 SYGVQD (reference sequence). The CDR3 loop is CATTLGGGAWNEQFF. The CDR3 coding sequence is TGCGCCACCACCCTAGGCGGGGGGGCTTGGAATGAGCAGTTCTTC.

V gene TRBV7-9 combines with J gene TRBJ1-5; a possible D gene is TRBD1 (6 bases). This CDR3 has 15 residues. V lost 3 bases, J lost 5 bases, and 14 bases lay in between. In germline, CDR1 is SEHNR, CDR2 FQNEAQ (reference sequence). CDR3 DNA: TGTGCCAGCAGCTTGGCAGGGGATGCCTATCAGCCCCAGCATTTT. Its translation: CASSLAGDAYQPQHF. The full variable domain, with the rest looked up from reference TRBV7-9 and TRBJ1-5, is DTGVSQNPRHKITKRGQNVTFRCDPISEHNRLYWYRQTLGQGPEFLTYFQNEAQLEKSRLLSDRFSAERPKGSFSTLEIQRTEQGDSAMYLCASSLAGDAYQPQHFGDGTRLSIL.

The V gene is TRBV7-2, the J gene TRBJ1-5; D is uncertain. This CDR3 comprises 14 residues. V was pared by 5 bases and J by 5 bases, with 13 bases between. CDR1 is SGHTA, CDR2 FQGNSA, per germline. CDR3 in DNA: TGTGCCAGCAGCCTAGGGTGGGGAGATCAGCCCCAGCATTTT. Translating it yields CASSLGWGDQPQHF.

The V call is TRBV27, the J call TRBJ1-1, with D possibly TRBD1 on 6 matching bases. V shed 4 bases and J shed 1 base, with 10 bases lying between them. Germline values: CDR1 MNHEY, CDR2 SMNVEV (reference sequence). CDR3 length: 14 amino acids. The CDR3 sequence: CASSSSTGNTEAFF. CDR3 bases: TGTGCCAGCAGTTCGTCGACAGGGAACACTGAAGCTTTCTTT.

The chain combines TRBV27 with TRBJ1-2; 9 nucleotides line up with TRBD1. The CDR3 has 16 residues. The germline V gene has CDR1 MNHEY and CDR2 SMNVEV (reference sequence). Unmatched junction bases numbered 17, after V lost 7 bases and J lost 8 bases. Written as DNA, the CDR3 is TGTGCCAGCACCCGACAGGGGACAGGGAGATTTGAAGGCTACACCTTC. Translated, it gives CASTRQGTGRFEGYTF.

V and J are TRBV27 and TRBJ1-6; 10 bases agree with TRBD1. J lost 0 bases, V lost 5 bases, and 13 bases had no gene match. Germline assignment: CDR1 MNHEY and CDR2 SMNVEV (reference sequence). The CDR3 is made up of 20 amino acids. CDR3 residues: CASSRKPRDRGSSYNSPLHF. CDR3 nucleotides: TGTGCCAGCAGTCGAAAGCCCCGGGACAGGGGAAGCTCCTATAATTCACCCCTCCACTTT.

This rearrangement joins TRBV11-2 to TRBJ1-2, with D possibly being TRBD1 (5 bases). CDR1 and CDR2 (germline): SGHAT, FQNNGV. The CDR3 has 11 residues. V lost 11 bases and J lost 7, with 14 bases in between. CDR3 region: CAGAGPAGYTF. Here the CDR3 DNA reads TGTGCCGGCGCAGGGCCGGCTGGCTACACCTTC.

J is TRBJ1-2 and V is TRBV2; 7 nucleotides line up with TRBD1. The CDR3 extends over 14 amino acids. The V gene end was trimmed by 2 bases and the J gene end by 6 bases; junction bases not matched to a gene: 6. Germline V lookup: CDR1 SNHLY, CDR2 FYNNEI. The CDR3 DNA reads as TGTGCCAGCAGTGAATTAGGGGGCTCAGATGGCTACACCTTC. The encoded protein is CASSELGGSDGYTF.

V is TRBV4-3 and J is TRBJ2-2, with TRBD2 as a possible D gene (7 bases). The V and J ends lost 0 bases and 4 bases respectively, with 12 bases between them. Germline V gives CDR1 LGHNA, CDR2 YSLEER. This CDR3 spans 16 amino acids. For the CDR3, the DNA is TGCGCCAGCAGCCAAGATTTGGGGGGGCGCACCGGGGAGCTGTTTTTT. The encoded protein is CASSQDLGGRTGELFF.

This chain links TRBV20-1 with TRBJ1-2; D gene ambiguous. The V end lost 7 bases, the J end lost 4 bases, and 10 bases lay between the germline ends. Germline V lookup: CDR1 DFQATT, CDR2 SNEGSKA (reference sequence). This CDR3 region has 11 residues. CDR3 sequence reads: CSVEGGYGYTF. Written as DNA, the CDR3 is TGCAGTGTTGAGGGCGGCTATGGCTACACCTTC.

The V gene is TRBV28, the J gene TRBJ1-3; D is uncertain. CDR1 is MDHEN, CDR2 SYDVKM, per germline. V lost 6 bases and J lost 0, with 9 bases in between. This CDR3 is built from 14 residues. Here the CDR3 reads CASSDDISGNTIYF. CDR3 coding DNA: TGTGCCAGCAGCGACGACATCTCTGGAAACACCATATATTTT.

The V gene is TRBV11-3, the J gene TRBJ1-2; TRBD1 matches 11 bases. V shed 3 bases, J shed 7 bases, and the junction held 4 bases outside the gene matches. The CDR3 has 14 amino acids. CDR1 and CDR2 (germline): SGHNT, YENEEA. CDR3 in DNA: TGTGCCAGCAGCTTTTCCGGGACAGGGGGTGGCTACACCTTC. Protein sequence: CASSFSGTGGGYTF.

Written as DNA, the CDR3 is TGCGCCAGCAGCCAAGATCTGTTGCGGGGGCCTATCTACAATGAGCAGTTCTTC. Translation: CASSQDLLRGPIYNEQFF. The chain couples TRBV4-3 to TRBJ2-1; a weak D match, TRBD2 (7 bases). V shed 0 bases and J shed 3 bases, with 18 bases lying between them. The CDR3 spans 18 residues. CDR1 and CDR2 from the germline V gene are LGHNA and YSLEER.

This sequence joins TRBV6-5 and TRBJ1-1, with D perhaps TRBD1 (5 bases). Per germline, CDR1 MNHEY and CDR2 SVGAGI. This CDR3 contains 14 residues. Trimming shortened V by 4 bases and J by 4 bases, and 13 bases separated the two germline ends. CDR3 residues: CASSSTGTSTEAFF. Written as DNA, the CDR3 is TGTGCCAGCAGTTCCACCGGGACTTCCACTGAAGCTTTCTTT.

The V and J genes are TRBV6-6 and TRBJ1-2; TRBD1 matches at 9 bases. V lost 6 bases, J lost 3 bases, and 8 bases stayed unmatched. CDR1 and CDR2 (germline): MNHNY, SVGAGI (reference sequence). The CDR3 has 15 residues. The CDR3 sequence: CASSPRQGGDYGYTF. CDR3 in DNA: TGTGCCAGCAGCCCCAGACAGGGGGGAGACTATGGCTACACCTTC.

The V gene is TRBV7-6, the J gene TRBJ2-1; 8 bases match TRBD1. Germline loops: CDR1 SGHVS, CDR2 FNYEAQ. Unmatched junction bases numbered 5, after V lost 2 bases and J lost 5 bases. This CDR3 spans 15 amino acids. The CDR3 spells CASSLRQGTDNEQFF. The CDR3 nucleotides are TGTGCCAGCAGCTTACGACAGGGGACTGACAATGAGCAGTTCTTC.

The chain couples TRBV5-5 to TRBJ2-7; TRBD2 aligns across 12 bases. The CDR3 runs to 17 residues. Germline trimming cut 5 bases from V and 0 bases from J; bases unmatched to any gene: 9. In germline, CDR1 is SGHKS, CDR2 YYEKEE (reference sequence). The CDR3 spells CASSSPLTSGGSYEQYV. The CDR3, as DNA: TGTGCCAGCAGTTCCCCCCTGACTAGCGGGGGCTCCTACGAGCAGTACGTC.

The sample holds a few counts of this clone. This CDR3 is CASSLRARGRDTEAFF. CDR3 nucleotides: TGCGCCAGCAGCTTGAGAGCCCGGGGGAGGGACACTGAAGCTTTCTTT. This chain joins TRBV5-1 and TRBJ1-1, with D possibly being TRBD1 (5 bases). The V and J ends lost 1 base and 3 bases respectively, with 16 bases between them. Germline V gives CDR1 SGHRS, CDR2 YFSETQ. This CDR3 contains 16 residues. Together with reference TRBV5-1 and TRBJ1-1, the CDR3 gives the full variable domain: KAGVTQTPRYLIKTRGQQVTLSCSPISGHRSVSWYQQTPGQGLQFLFEYFSETQRNKGNFPGRFSGRQFSNSRSEMNVSTLELGDSALYLCASSLRARGRDTEAFFGQGTRLTVV.

DNA for the CDR3: TGTGCCAGCAGCTTCGGGACTAGCGGGGGGGCGTTTTTGGAGACCCAGTACTTC. Amino acid sequence: CASSFGTSGGAFLETQYF. The chain recombines TRBV7-2 with TRBJ2-5, with 16 nucleotides matching TRBD2. The CDR3 is 18 residues long. Per germline, CDR1 SGHTA and CDR2 FQGNSA. V gave up 3 bases and J gave up 5 bases; unmatched junction bases: 9.